Below are 7 T cell receptor beta chains sequenced from a single sample in a study of blood T cells in healthy people across ages. Next came a second PCR, run for about 7 to 12 cycles, which used a sample-barcoded 5' primer along with a J-beta primer mix. TCRdb reprocessed the 5' RACE reads via MiXCR and lists one record per CDR3 protein. The profile shows roughly 1,500,000 distinct CDR3 sequences, roughly 30% of them singletons. The material sequenced was blood. These receptors were collected from a woman aged 30 to 39 in good health.

The V call is TRBV6-6, the J call TRBJ2-3; D not certain. Deletions cut 2 bases from V and 14 bases from J, with 14 bases between. Germline CDR1 is MNHNY and CDR2 is SVGAGI (reference sequence). There are 12 residues in the CDR3. The CDR3: CASSYGVLETYF. The CDR3 DNA sequence: TGTGCCAGCAGTTACGGTGTCTTGGAGACGTATTTT.

This rearrangement joins TRBV27 to TRBJ2-3, with 7 bases aligning to TRBD2. Germline-derived CDR1 and CDR2 are MNHEY and SMNVEV (reference sequence). The CDR3 loop spans 17 amino acids. After removal of 1 base from V and 0 bases from J, the junction contained 7 bases not matched to a gene. Written as DNA, the CDR3 is TGTGCCAGCAGTTTATGGGGGACTATAACTAGCACAGATACGCAGTATTTT. Its protein is CASSLWGTITSTDTQYF.

The chain is built from TRBV20-1 and TRBJ2-5; no clear D. Looked up from germline, CDR1 is DFQATT and CDR2 is SNEGSKA (reference sequence). The CDR3 has 14 amino acids. Between the trimmed V and J ends, which lost 0 bases and 3 bases, there was a span of 11 bases. The CDR3 region is CSARDGGFEETQYF. CDR3 nucleotides: TGCAGTGCTAGAGATGGTGGGTTTGAAGAGACCCAGTACTTC.

The chain is built from TRBV9 and TRBJ1-1; D remains unclear. Germline V CDR1 and CDR2: SGDLS, YYNGEE. V was clipped by 0 bases and J by 4 bases, with 10 bases between them. The CDR3 is 14 amino acids. In nucleotides, the CDR3 is TGTGCCAGCAGCGTAGGTATATTGGGCACTGAAGCTTTCTTT. Translated: CASSVGILGTEAFF.

V is TRBV2 and J is TRBJ2-5; D may be TRBD1 (5 bases). CDR1 and CDR2 (germline): SNHLY, FYNNEI. The length of the CDR3 is 13 residues. The V end lost 6 bases, the J end lost 2 bases, and 10 bases lay between the germline ends. The chain's CDR3 is CASRGRPQETQYF. CDR3 sequence (DNA): TGTGCCAGCAGGGGGCGACCTCAAGAGACCCAGTACTTC.

The chain recombines TRBV7-2 with TRBJ1-2; TRBD1 aligns across 7 bases. J gave up 8 bases and V 5 bases, and 17 bases lay outside the gene matches. CDR1 and CDR2 from the germline V gene are SGHTA and FQGNSA. The CDR3 has 16 residues. The CDR3 DNA is TGTGCCAGCAGCACTAGAGGGGGACAGAACTCAGGGGGCTACACCTTC. Encoded protein: CASSTRGGQNSGGYTF.

The chain is built from TRBV12-3 or TRBV12-4 and TRBJ2-1; 9 nucleotides line up with TRBD2. This CDR3 region has 16 residues. Losses at the gene ends were 7 bases for V and 6 bases for J; bases not matched to a gene: 13. The CDR3 loop is CASIFFAGGHRNEQFF. DNA for the CDR3: TGTGCCAGCATCTTTTTCGCGGGAGGGCATCGCAATGAGCAGTTCTTC.